This TCR beta chain stems from a study of blood T cell repertoires in COVID-19. Study overall: The study drew acute and convalescent COVID-19 samples from the United States, Italy and Spain. The analysed material was cDNA or gDNA that came from T cells, B-cell-depleted T cells, or PBMCs.

In the study's own analysis: Amplification with reference gene primers provided the estimates of nucleated cell counts. Clones were read by immunoSEQ multiplex PCR, and TCRdb kept only the in-frame ones, dropping some. D and trimming come from the DNA, and the V and J calls and clone size come from that table. The sample yields about 110,000 clones, approximately 87% seen once. This CDR3 comprises 15 residues. Looked up from germline, CDR1 is MNHEY and CDR2 is SVGAGI. Germline trimming cut 6 bases from V and 1 base from J; bases unmatched to any gene: 6. This receptor was identified in a woman in her sixties or seventies with acute or convalescent COVID-19. The V call is TRBV6-5, the J call TRBJ1-5, with 7 bases matching TRBD1. Sequenced sample: peripheral blood. For the CDR3, the DNA is TGTGCCAGCAGGAGGCCGACAGGGAGCAATCAGCCCCAGCATTTT. Its protein is CASRRPTGSNQPQHF.